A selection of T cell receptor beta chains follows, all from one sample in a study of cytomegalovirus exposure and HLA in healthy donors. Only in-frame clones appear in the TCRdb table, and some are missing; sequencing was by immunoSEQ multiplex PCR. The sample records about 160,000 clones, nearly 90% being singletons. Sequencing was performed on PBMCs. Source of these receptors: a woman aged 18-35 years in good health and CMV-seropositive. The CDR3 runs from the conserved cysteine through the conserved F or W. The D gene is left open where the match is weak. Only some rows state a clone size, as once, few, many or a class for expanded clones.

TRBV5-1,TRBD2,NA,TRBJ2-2,CASSLGTSGSNGELFF,TGCGCCAGCAGCCTCGGGACTAGCGGGAGTAACGGGGAGCTGTTTTTT
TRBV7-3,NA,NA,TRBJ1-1,CASSLTGAGNTEAFF,TGTGCCAGCAGCTTAACTGGGGCAGGGAACACTGAAGCTTTCTTT
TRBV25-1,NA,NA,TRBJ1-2,CASSRPGATDGYTF,TGTGCCAGCAGCCGACCTGGGGCTACTGACGGCTACACCTTC
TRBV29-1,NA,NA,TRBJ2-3,CSVAGGANTDTQYF,TGCAGCGTTGCTGGGGGGGCTAACACAGATACGCAGTATTTT
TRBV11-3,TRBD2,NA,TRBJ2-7,CASANVLAGVTYEQYF,TGTGCCAGCGCTAATGTCCTAGCGGGCGTCACCTACGAGCAGTACTTC
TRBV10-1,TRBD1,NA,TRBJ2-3,CASSQGGLDTQYF,TGCGCCAGCAGTCAAGGGGGCTTGGATACGCAGTATTTT
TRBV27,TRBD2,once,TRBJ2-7,CASSLPTGERGSYEQYF,TGTGCCAGCAGTCTACCTACCGGGGAGCGGGGTTCCTACGAGCAGTACTTC
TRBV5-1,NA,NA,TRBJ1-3,CASSLSSGNTIYF,TGCGCCAGCAGCTTGTCTTCTGGAAACACCATATATTTT
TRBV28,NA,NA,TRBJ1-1,CASSFGRGTEAFF,TGTGCCAGCAGTTTCGGACGGGGCACTGAAGCTTTCTTT
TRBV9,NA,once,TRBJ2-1,CASSNRSGSREQFF,TGTGCCAGCAGCAATCGTTCCGGGTCCCGGGAGCAGTTCTTC